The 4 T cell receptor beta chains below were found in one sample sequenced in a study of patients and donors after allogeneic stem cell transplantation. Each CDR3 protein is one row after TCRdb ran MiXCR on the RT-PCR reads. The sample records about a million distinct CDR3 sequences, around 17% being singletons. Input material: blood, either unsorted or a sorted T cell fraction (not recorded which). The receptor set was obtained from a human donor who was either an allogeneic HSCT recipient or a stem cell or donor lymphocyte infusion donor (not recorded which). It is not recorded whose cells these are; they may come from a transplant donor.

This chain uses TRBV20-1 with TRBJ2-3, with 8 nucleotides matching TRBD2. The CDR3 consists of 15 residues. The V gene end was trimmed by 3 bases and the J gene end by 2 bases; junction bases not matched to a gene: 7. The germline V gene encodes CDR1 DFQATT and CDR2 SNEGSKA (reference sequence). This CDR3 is CSASLSGSITDTQYF. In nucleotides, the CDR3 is TGCAGTGCTAGCCTAAGCGGGAGCATCACAGATACGCAGTATTTT.

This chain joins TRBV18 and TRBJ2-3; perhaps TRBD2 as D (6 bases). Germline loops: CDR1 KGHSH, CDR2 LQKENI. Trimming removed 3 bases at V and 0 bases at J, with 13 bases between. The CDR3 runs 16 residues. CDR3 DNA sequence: TGTGCCAGCTCACCTCTGGCGGGAATTAGCACAGATACGCAGTATTTT. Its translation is CASSPLAGISTDTQYF.

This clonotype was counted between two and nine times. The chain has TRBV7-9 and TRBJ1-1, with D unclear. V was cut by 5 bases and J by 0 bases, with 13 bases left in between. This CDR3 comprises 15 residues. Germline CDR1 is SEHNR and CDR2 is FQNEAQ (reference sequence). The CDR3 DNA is TGTGCCAGCAGCCCCGACGGTTGGTTGAACACTGAAGCTTTCTTT. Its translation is CASSPDGWLNTEAFF.

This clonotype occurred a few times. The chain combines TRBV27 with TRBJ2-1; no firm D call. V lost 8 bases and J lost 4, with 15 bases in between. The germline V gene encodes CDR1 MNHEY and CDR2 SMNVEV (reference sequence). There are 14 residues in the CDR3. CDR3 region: CASRPRALYNEQFF. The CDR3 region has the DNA TGTGCCAGCCGCCCCCGGGCCCTGTACAATGAGCAGTTCTTC.